The 10 T cell receptor beta chains given below trace back to one sample, sequenced in a study of blood T cell repertoires in COVID-19. The method was immunoSEQ multiplex PCR; TCRdb's version includes in-frame clones alone and lacks a portion of them. The top ten clones hold roughly a sixth of a sample with about 200,000 clones, approximately 91% of them seen once. The sequencing sample was made of peripheral blood. Source of these receptors: a man aged 50 to 60 with COVID-19, enrolled during active disease.

The chain carries TRBV4-3 and TRBJ2-2; a possible D gene is TRBD2 (6 bases). This CDR3 contains 14 residues. V lost 3 bases and J lost 4, with 9 bases in between. Germline assignment: CDR1 LGHNA and CDR2 YSLEER. CDR3 loop: CASSHSGVTGELFF. The CDR3 DNA follows: TGCGCCAGCAGCCATTCGGGAGTCACCGGGGAGCTGTTTTTT.

The chain links TRBV6-5 to TRBJ2-7; TRBD1 aligns across 10 bases. J gave up 5 bases and V 4 bases, and 2 bases lay outside the gene matches. Germline values: CDR1 MNHEY, CDR2 SVGAGI. The CDR3 is made up of 13 amino acids. The CDR3 protein is CASSWDRGHEQYF. In DNA, the CDR3 is TGTGCCAGCAGTTGGGACAGGGGACACGAGCAGTACTTC.

The CDR3 DNA is TGTGCCAGCAGCCGGTCGGGGGGGGGCACAGATACGCAGTATTTT. Its translation: CASSRSGGGTDTQYF. The chain joins TRBV3-1 (or the pseudogene TRBV3-2) to TRBJ2-3, with 8 bases matching TRBD2. This CDR3 has 15 amino acids. Trimming at V came to 4 bases and at J to 1 base, leaving 4 bases not matched to a gene. The germline V gene has CDR1 LGHDT and CDR2 YNNKEL (reference sequence).

The sample holds many counts of this clone. The chain is built from TRBV15 and TRBJ1-1, with a possible D match to TRBD1 (5 bases). Germline CDR1 reads LNHNV; CDR2 reads YYDKDF (reference sequence). This CDR3 contains 14 residues. V shed 1 base and J shed 1 base, with 7 bases lying between them. The CDR3 region has the DNA TGTGCCACCAGCAGAGGGCAGGGGAACACTGAAGCTTTCTTT. Translation gives CATSRGQGNTEAFF. The entire variable domain, with the rest obtained from reference TRBV15 and TRBJ1-1, is as follows: DAMVIQNPRYQVTQFGKPVTLSCSQTLNHNVMYWYQQKSSQAPKLLFHYYDKDFNNEADTPDNFQSRRPNTSFCFLDIRSPGLGDTAMYLCATSRGQGNTEAFFGQGTRLTVV.

The chain is built from TRBV7-9 and TRBJ2-7; TRBD1 might be the D (5 bases). In germline, CDR1 is SEHNR, CDR2 FQNEAQ (reference sequence). The ends were cut back, 8 bases at V and 1 base at J, with 6 bases in the middle. This CDR3 is 11 amino acids long. CDR3 nucleotides: TGTGCCAGCCAGGGTTCCTACGAGCAGTACTTC. Translating it yields CASQGSYEQYF.

The CDR3 protein is CASSASEGYGYTF. The DNA for the CDR3 is TGTGCCAGCAGCGCCAGCGAAGGCTATGGCTACACCTTC. The V call is TRBV7-9, the J call TRBJ1-2; D is ambiguous. The V end was cut by 5 bases, the J end by 4 bases, with 11 bases between. In germline, CDR1 is SEHNR, CDR2 FQNEAQ (reference sequence). The CDR3 sequence is 13 residues long. Complete variable domain (other parts from reference TRBV7-9 and TRBJ1-2): DTGVSQNPRHKITKRGQNVTFRCDPISEHNRLYWYRQTLGQGPEFLTYFQNEAQLEKSRLLSDRFSAERPKGSFSTLEIQRTEQGDSAMYLCASSASEGYGYTFGSGTRLTVV.

This chain joins TRBV5-4 and TRBJ2-1; 7 positions match TRBD2. Germline lookup yields CDR1 SGHNT and CDR2 YYREEE (reference sequence). V lost 10 bases, J lost 6 bases, and 4 bases stayed unmatched. CDR3 size: 11 residues. The CDR3 here is CAGLEGNEQFF. The CDR3 region has the DNA TGTGCCGGACTAGAGGGCAATGAGCAGTTCTTC.

Only one count was recorded for this clone. The V call is TRBV7-9, the J call TRBJ2-7, with TRBD1 identical over 10 bases. Per germline, CDR1 SEHNR and CDR2 FQNEAQ (reference sequence). J lost 2 bases, V lost 5 bases, and 6 bases had no gene match. The CDR3 spans 15 residues. The CDR3, as DNA: TGTGCCAGCAGCAAACCGGGACAGGGGCCCTACGAGCAGTACTTC. Encoded protein: CASSKPGQGPYEQYF. The full variable domain, with the rest looked up from reference TRBV7-9 and TRBJ2-7, is DTGVSQNPRHKITKRGQNVTFRCDPISEHNRLYWYRQTLGQGPEFLTYFQNEAQLEKSRLLSDRFSAERPKGSFSTLEIQRTEQGDSAMYLCASSKPGQGPYEQYFGPGTRLTVT.

This sequence joins TRBV11-3 and TRBJ2-1, with TRBD2 matching over 14 bases. In germline, CDR1 is SGHNT, CDR2 YENEEA. The CDR3 runs to 21 residues. V lost 0 bases and J lost 0; bases outside the gene matches: 10. The CDR3 DNA is TGTGCCAGCAGCTTAGAGGGACTAGCGGGAGACCTCCTAGGCTCCTACAATGAGCAGTTCTTC. This sequence encodes CASSLEGLAGDLLGSYNEQFF.

The chain carries TRBV6-5 and TRBJ2-7; TRBD2 might be the D (5 bases). Germline assignment: CDR1 MNHEY and CDR2 SVGAGI. The CDR3 spans 16 residues. Trimming left V 0 bases short and J 0 bases short, with 12 bases between. For the CDR3, the DNA is TGTGCCAGCAGTTACTCCGGGCCTGGAGGCTCCTACGAGCAGTACTTC. It specifies CASSYSGPGGSYEQYF.